The 27 T cell receptor beta chains presented below share a single source sample, sequenced in a study of blood T cell repertoires in COVID-19. TCRdb's copy holds only in-frame clones and misses some; the assay was immunoSEQ multiplex PCR. The sample includes over 120,000 clones, around 90% of them seen just once. Specimen: peripheral blood. These TCRs come from a woman aged 45-60 years with acute or convalescent COVID-19.

This clone came up once. V gene TRBV11-1 combines with J gene TRBJ2-1; D may be TRBD2 (6 bases). Germline V lookup: CDR1 SGHAT, CDR2 FQDESV (reference sequence). The CDR3 totals 15 residues. V dropped 5 bases and J dropped 4 bases, with 15 bases sitting between them. CDR3 in amino acids: CASSPRRGSYNEQFF. CDR3 nucleotides: TGTGCCAGCAGCCCCCGGCGGGGCAGTTACAATGAGCAGTTCTTC.

The chain joins TRBV10-2 to TRBJ2-1, with D tentatively TRBD2 (6 bases). CDR3 length: 12 amino acids. The V and J ends lost 8 bases and 7 bases respectively, with 12 bases between them. Germline CDR1 reads WSHSY; CDR2 reads SAAADI. The CDR3 sequence: CASREFGNEQFF. The CDR3 nucleotides read TGCGCCAGCCGGGAGTTCGGGAATGAGCAGTTCTTC.

This clone was detected only once. The chain combines TRBV6-6 with TRBJ2-7, with 11 bases identical to TRBD2. The CDR3 runs to 15 residues. Per germline, CDR1 MNHNY and CDR2 SVGAGI (reference sequence). Trimming cost V 5 bases and J 0 bases; bases outside gene matches: 3. CDR3 protein: CASSQGLAASYEQYF. The CDR3 DNA reads TGTGCCAGCAGTCAGGGACTAGCGGCCTCCTACGAGCAGTACTTC.

This clone was detected only once. The V and J genes are TRBV5-1 and TRBJ2-2, with 11 bases lining up with TRBD2. The CDR3 loop spans 16 amino acids. In germline, CDR1 is SGHRS, CDR2 YFSETQ. The J segment lost 4 bases and the V segment lost 4 bases, leaving 6 bases of the junction unmatched. CDR3 nucleotide sequence: TGCGCCAGCAGCCAGACTAGCGGGATAGGCACCGGGGAGCTGTTTTTT. Translation: CASSQTSGIGTGELFF.

The J gene is TRBJ2-1, the V gene TRBV28, with 11 positions matching TRBD1. The ends lost 5 bases at V and 8 bases at J; junction bases unmatched: 8. The CDR3 is 15 residues long. CDR1 is MDHEN, CDR2 SYDVKM, per germline. CDR3 in amino acids: CASSLGTGGWDEQFF. For the CDR3, the DNA is TGTGCCAGCAGTCTAGGGACAGGGGGGTGGGATGAGCAGTTCTTC.

V is TRBV19 and J is TRBJ2-7, with TRBD1 as a possible D gene (5 bases). V lost 5 bases to trimming and J lost 4 bases, with 15 bases between them. Germline V gene lookup returns CDR1 LNHDA and CDR2 SQIVND (reference sequence). There are 14 residues in the CDR3. This chain's CDR3 is CASSSGPKGYEQYF. In DNA form, the CDR3 reads TGTGCCAGTAGTTCCGGGCCAAAGGGGTACGAGCAGTACTTC.

This chain links TRBV21-1 with TRBJ2-5; TRBD1 was called by the table and not checked on the DNA. TRBV21-1 is given as a pseudogene. This CDR3 comprises 17 residues. CDR3 DNA: TGTGCCAGCAGACACTTAAGGGAGGACAGGCGGAGAGAGACCCAGTACTTC. It translates to CASRHLREDRRRETQYF.

This clone came up once. The V and J genes are TRBV11-2 and TRBJ2-5, with 10 bases lining up with TRBD1. V trimming: 6 bases; J trimming: 3 bases; junction bases outside the gene matches: 7. The CDR3 has 15 residues. Germline values: CDR1 SGHAT, CDR2 FQNNGV. Here the CDR3 reads CASSKSGTGEETQYF. DNA for the CDR3: TGTGCCAGCAGTAAATCCGGGACAGGGGAAGAGACCCAGTACTTC.

This chain connects TRBV3-1 (or the pseudogene TRBV3-2) to TRBJ2-5; D remains unclear. The germline gives CDR1 LGHDT, CDR2 YNNKEL (reference sequence). The CDR3 is made up of 14 amino acids. V gave up 3 bases and J gave up 0 bases, with 8 bases separating them. The CDR3 DNA sequence: TGTGCCAGCAGCCAGACACTGTACCAAGAGACCCAGTACTTC. Translation gives CASSQTLYQETQYF.

V and J are TRBV5-1 and TRBJ1-5, with D perhaps matching TRBD1 (5 bases). The V gene lost 1 base and the J gene lost 7 bases, with 12 bases spanning the gap. This CDR3 is 14 amino acids long. Germline CDR1 is SGHRS and CDR2 is YFSETQ. This CDR3 is CASSLSGGAQPQHF. The CDR3 nucleotides read TGCGCCAGCAGCTTGTCGGGGGGTGCGCAGCCCCAGCATTTT.

For the CDR3, the DNA is TGTGCCAGCAGCTTAAGCGGGAGGTTCAACGAGCAGTACTTC. It specifies CASSLSGRFNEQYF. The chain combines TRBV11-3 with TRBJ2-7; 9 nucleotides align to TRBD2. Germline V gives CDR1 SGHNT, CDR2 YENEEA. J was trimmed by 5 bases and V by 2 bases; bases with no gene match: 4. CDR3 size: 14 residues.

The V call is TRBV2, the J call TRBJ2-7, with a weak D call TRBD2 (6 bases). Trimming took off 5 bases at V and 3 bases at J, with 14 bases between the two ends. Germline V gene data show CDR1 as SNHLY and CDR2 as FYNNEI. The CDR3 loop spans 14 amino acids. The CDR3 DNA reads TGTGCCAGCAGTTTGAGCGGGCAAGGCTACGAGCAGTACTTC. This gives the protein CASSLSGQGYEQYF.

The gene calls are TRBV13 and TRBJ2-5; 10 bases agree with TRBD2. V was clipped by 2 bases and J by 5 bases; unmatched bases: 8. Germline V gene lookup returns CDR1 PRHDT and CDR2 FYEKMQ (reference sequence). The CDR3 sequence is 16 residues long. The CDR3 sequence: CASSLRLAGALETQYF. In DNA form, the CDR3 reads TGTGCCAGCAGCTTAAGGCTAGCGGGAGCGTTGGAGACCCAGTACTTC.

CDR3 region: CASSPPGGNEKLFF. The CDR3 DNA is TGTGCCAGCTCACCCCCGGGAGGTAATGAAAAACTGTTTTTT. The J gene is TRBJ1-4, the V gene TRBV18; D is unclear. The CDR3 runs to 14 residues. V gave up 3 bases and J gave up 4 bases, with 9 bases separating them. Germline assignment: CDR1 KGHSH and CDR2 LQKENI.

The chain employs TRBV24-1 and TRBJ1-2; D is unresolved. Germline CDR1 KGHDR, CDR2 SFDVKD. Trimming took 2 bases from V and 7 from J, leaving 25 bases between them. This CDR3 is 18 amino acids long. The CDR3 nucleotides read TGTGCCACCAGTGATTCGGCCCCACGGGCGGGTCCTTGGGGTGGCTACACCTTC. Translating it yields CATSDSAPRAGPWGGYTF.

This clone came up a few times. This chain connects TRBV19 to TRBJ1-1; 8 bases fit TRBD1. The CDR3 length is 16 residues. Germline CDR1 LNHDA, CDR2 SQIVND (reference sequence). The ends lost 4 bases at V and 1 base at J; junction bases unmatched: 8. The CDR3 protein is CASSSPRGTGNTEAFF. The CDR3 coding sequence is TGTGCCAGTAGTAGCCCACGCGGGACAGGGAACACTGAAGCTTTCTTT.

V and J are TRBV5-1 and TRBJ1-4, with D maybe TRBD1 (6 bases). This CDR3 has 14 amino acids. The V and J ends lost 5 bases and 5 bases respectively, with 13 bases between them. In germline, CDR1 is SGHRS, CDR2 YFSETQ. Written as DNA, the CDR3 is TGCGCCAGCAGTCTCTCAGGGGTAAATGAAAAACTGTTTTTT. Translating gives CASSLSGVNEKLFF.

V and J are TRBV30 and TRBJ1-4; tentatively, D is TRBD1 (6 bases). V was clipped by 3 bases and J by 3 bases, with 11 bases between them. Germline CDR1 reads GTSNPN; CDR2 reads SVGIG (reference sequence). CDR3 length: 14 amino acids. The CDR3 region is CAWREQGPNEKLFF. The CDR3 DNA follows: TGTGCCTGGAGAGAACAGGGTCCTAATGAAAAACTGTTTTTT.

This chain joins TRBV7-8 and TRBJ1-5, with TRBD1 as a possible D gene (5 bases). The V gene lost 3 bases and the J gene lost 7 bases, with 10 bases spanning the gap. The CDR3 consists of 13 residues. In germline, CDR1 is SGHVS, CDR2 FQNEAQ. As DNA, the CDR3 is TGTGCCAGCAGCTTGGGTCCAGGGCAGCCCCAGCATTTT. Encoded protein: CASSLGPGQPQHF.

The genes are TRBV7-3 and TRBJ1-1; no clear D gene. Germline lookup yields CDR1 SGHTA and CDR2 FQGTGA. The CDR3 contains 13 residues. V lost 5 bases, J lost 5 bases, and 12 bases lay in between. CDR3 sequence reads: CASSPMGGTEAFF. CDR3 sequence (DNA): TGTGCCAGCAGCCCCATGGGAGGGACTGAAGCTTTCTTT.

This chain links TRBV27 with TRBJ1-1; 9 nucleotides align to TRBD1. The germline V gene encodes CDR1 MNHEY and CDR2 SMNVEV (reference sequence). The CDR3 totals 14 residues. The ends lost 9 bases at V and 5 bases at J; junction bases unmatched: 10. CDR3 nucleotide sequence: TGTGCCAGAACTAGCACAGGGGGCAGAACTGAAGCTTTCTTT. Protein: CARTSTGGRTEAFF.

J is TRBJ2-7 and V is TRBV5-4; 13 bases map to TRBD2. This CDR3 is 15 amino acids long. The germline V gene encodes CDR1 SGHNT and CDR2 YYREEE (reference sequence). V shed 4 bases, J shed 1 base, and the junction held 2 bases outside the gene matches. The CDR3 protein is CASSPTSGRSYEQYF. The CDR3 DNA follows: TGTGCCAGCAGCCCGACTAGCGGGAGGTCCTACGAGCAGTACTTC.

The V call is TRBV5-6, the J call TRBJ1-1, with TRBD1 identical over 7 bases. The germline CDR1 and CDR2 sequences are SGHDT and YYEEEE. CDR3 length: 15 amino acids. V was pared by 2 bases and J by 0 bases, with 4 bases of the junction left unmatched. The CDR3 is CASSLTGTVNTEAFF. CDR3 DNA sequence: TGTGCCAGCAGCTTAACCGGGACAGTGAACACTGAAGCTTTCTTT.

V gene TRBV7-2 combines with J gene TRBJ1-2; D is possibly TRBD1 (6 bases). Trimming pared 4 bases from V and 1 base from J, leaving 7 bases between. The CDR3 is 13 residues long. Germline values: CDR1 SGHTA, CDR2 FQGNSA. The CDR3 coding sequence is TGTGCCAGCAGCTGGGACATTAACTATGGCTACACCTTC. This gives the protein CASSWDINYGYTF.

The V and J genes are TRBV19 and TRBJ2-7, with 10 bases that match TRBD1. With V trimmed by 7 bases and J by 6 bases, 9 bases remained unmatched. The germline V gene has CDR1 LNHDA and CDR2 SQIVND (reference sequence). The CDR3 covers 14 residues. In nucleotides, the CDR3 is TGTGCCAGTACTCGGACAGGGGGAGTCAGCGAGCAGTACTTC. Protein sequence: CASTRTGGVSEQYF.

This chain connects TRBV25-1 to TRBJ1-1, with 9 bases aligning to TRBD1. The CDR3 has 16 amino acids. J gave up 6 bases and V 3 bases, and 11 bases lay outside the gene matches. Germline-derived CDR1 and CDR2 are MGHDK and SYGVNS. The CDR3 is CASSDYRGRGKAEAFF. The CDR3 coding sequence is TGTGCCAGCAGTGACTACAGGGGGCGGGGGAAGGCTGAAGCTTTCTTT.

This clone has a handful of counts. This sample also contains other DNA sequences that code for the same CDR3. This chain uses TRBV19 with TRBJ1-2; TRBD1 is a possible D gene (6 bases). Trimming took 9 bases from V and 2 from J, leaving 10 bases between them. CDR1 is LNHDA, CDR2 SQIVND, per germline (reference sequence). The CDR3 is made up of 12 amino acids. As DNA, the CDR3 is TGTGCCAGCCGGGACACGAACTATGGCTACACCTTC. This codes for CASRDTNYGYTF. Full variable domain (remainder filled in from reference TRBV19 and TRBJ1-2): DGGITQSPKYLFRKEGQNVTLSCEQNLNHDAMYWYRQDPGQGLRLIYYSQIVNDFQKGDIAEGYSVSREKKESFPLTVTSAQKNPTAFYLCASRDTNYGYTFGSGTRLTVV.